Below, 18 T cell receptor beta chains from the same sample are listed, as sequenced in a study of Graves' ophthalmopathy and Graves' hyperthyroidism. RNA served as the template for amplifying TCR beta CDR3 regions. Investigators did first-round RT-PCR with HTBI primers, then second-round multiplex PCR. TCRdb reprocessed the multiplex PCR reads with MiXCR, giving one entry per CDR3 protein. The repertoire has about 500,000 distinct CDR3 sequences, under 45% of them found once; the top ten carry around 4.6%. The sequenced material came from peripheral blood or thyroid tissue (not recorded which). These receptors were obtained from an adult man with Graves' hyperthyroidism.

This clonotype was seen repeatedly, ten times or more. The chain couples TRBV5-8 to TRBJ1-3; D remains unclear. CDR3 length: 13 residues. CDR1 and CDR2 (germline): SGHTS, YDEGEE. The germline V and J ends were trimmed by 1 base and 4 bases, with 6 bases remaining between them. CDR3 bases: TGTGCCAGCAGCTTGTGGTCCGGAAACACCATATATTTT. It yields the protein CASSLWSGNTIYF.

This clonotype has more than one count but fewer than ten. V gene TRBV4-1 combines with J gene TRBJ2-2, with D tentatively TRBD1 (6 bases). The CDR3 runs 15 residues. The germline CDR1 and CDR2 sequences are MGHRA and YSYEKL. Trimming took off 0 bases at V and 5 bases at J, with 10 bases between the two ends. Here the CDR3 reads CASSQEQGRTGELFF. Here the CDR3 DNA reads TGCGCCAGCAGCCAAGAACAGGGTAGGACCGGGGAGCTGTTTTTT.

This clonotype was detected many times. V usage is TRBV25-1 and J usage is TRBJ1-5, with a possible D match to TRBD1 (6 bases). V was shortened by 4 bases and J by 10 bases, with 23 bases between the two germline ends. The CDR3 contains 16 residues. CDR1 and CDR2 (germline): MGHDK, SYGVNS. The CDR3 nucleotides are TGTGCCAGCAGTGCCCAGCAACAGGGTGCAATCAGCCCCCAGCATTTT. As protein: CASSAQQQGAISPQHF.

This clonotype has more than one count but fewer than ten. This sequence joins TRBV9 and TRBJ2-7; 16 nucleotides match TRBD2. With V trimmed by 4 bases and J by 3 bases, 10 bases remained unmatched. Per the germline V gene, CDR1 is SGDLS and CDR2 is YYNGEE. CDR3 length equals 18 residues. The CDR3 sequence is CASSQGTSGRASLYEQYF. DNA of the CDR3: TGTGCCAGCAGCCAAGGGACTAGCGGGAGGGCCAGTCTCTACGAGCAGTACTTC.

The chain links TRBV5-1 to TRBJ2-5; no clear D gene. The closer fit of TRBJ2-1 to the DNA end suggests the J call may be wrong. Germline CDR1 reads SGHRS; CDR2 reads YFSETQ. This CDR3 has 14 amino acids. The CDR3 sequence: CASSLDIRANEQFF. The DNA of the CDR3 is TGCGCCAGCAGCTTGGATATAAGGGCGAATGAGCAGTTCTTC.

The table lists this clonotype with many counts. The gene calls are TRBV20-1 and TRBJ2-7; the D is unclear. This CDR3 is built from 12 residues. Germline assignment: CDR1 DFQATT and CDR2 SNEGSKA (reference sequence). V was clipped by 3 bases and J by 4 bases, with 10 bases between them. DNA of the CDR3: TGCAGTGCTAGCCAAACCCCGTACGAGCAGTACTTC. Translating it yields CSASQTPYEQYF.

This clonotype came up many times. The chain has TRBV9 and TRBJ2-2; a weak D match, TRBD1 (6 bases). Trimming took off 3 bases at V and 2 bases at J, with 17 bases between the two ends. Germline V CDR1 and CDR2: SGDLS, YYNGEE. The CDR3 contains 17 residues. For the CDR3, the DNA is TGTGCCAGCAGCGCCCGACCAGGACAGACTAACACCGGGGAGCTGTTTTTT. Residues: CASSARPGQTNTGELFF.

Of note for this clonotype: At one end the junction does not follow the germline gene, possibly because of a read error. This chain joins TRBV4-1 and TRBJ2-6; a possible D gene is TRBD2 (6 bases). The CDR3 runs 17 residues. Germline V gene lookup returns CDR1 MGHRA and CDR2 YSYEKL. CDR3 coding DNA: TGCGCCAGCAGCCAAGATTATGGAGGGCCTGGGGCCAACGTCCCGACTTTC. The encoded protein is CASSQDYGGPGANVPTF.

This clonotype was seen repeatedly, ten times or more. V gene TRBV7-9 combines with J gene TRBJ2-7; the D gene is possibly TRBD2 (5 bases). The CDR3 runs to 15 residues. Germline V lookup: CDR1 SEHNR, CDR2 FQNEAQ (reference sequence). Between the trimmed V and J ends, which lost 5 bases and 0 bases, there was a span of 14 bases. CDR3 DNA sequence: TGTGCCAGCAGCGCCCCTCCGGGGAGCTCCTACGAGCAGTACTTC. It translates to CASSAPPGSSYEQYF.

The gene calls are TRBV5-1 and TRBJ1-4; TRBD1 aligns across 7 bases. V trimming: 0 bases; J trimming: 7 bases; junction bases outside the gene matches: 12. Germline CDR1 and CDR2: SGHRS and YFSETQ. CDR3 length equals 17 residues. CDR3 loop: CASSLEGTEGEGEKLFF. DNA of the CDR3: TGCGCCAGCAGCTTGGAAGGGACAGAGGGCGAGGGTGAAAAACTGTTTTTT. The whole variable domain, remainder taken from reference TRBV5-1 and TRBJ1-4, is KAGVTQTPRYLIKTRGQQVTLSCSPISGHRSVSWYQQTPGQGLQFLFEYFSETQRNKGNFPGRFSGRQFSNSRSEMNVSTLELGDSALYLCASSLEGTEGEGEKLFFGSGTQLSVL.

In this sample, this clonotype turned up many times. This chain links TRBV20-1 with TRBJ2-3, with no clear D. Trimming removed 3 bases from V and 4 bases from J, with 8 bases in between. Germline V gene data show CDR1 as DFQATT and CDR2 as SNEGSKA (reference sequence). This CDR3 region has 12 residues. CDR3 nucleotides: TGCAGTGCTAGGGTCGGACCAGATACGCAGTATTTT. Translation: CSARVGPDTQYF.

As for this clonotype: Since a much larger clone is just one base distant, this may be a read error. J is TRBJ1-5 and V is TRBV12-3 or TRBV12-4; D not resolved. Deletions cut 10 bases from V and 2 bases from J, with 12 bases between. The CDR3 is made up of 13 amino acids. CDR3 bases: TGTGCCATCAACGACGGAGGCAATCAGCCCCAGCATTTT. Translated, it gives CAINDGGNQPQHF.

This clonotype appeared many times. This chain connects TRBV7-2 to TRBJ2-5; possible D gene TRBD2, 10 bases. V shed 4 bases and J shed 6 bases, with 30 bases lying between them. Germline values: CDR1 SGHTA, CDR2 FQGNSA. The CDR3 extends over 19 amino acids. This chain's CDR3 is CASSSRTGVSGGMAKTQYF. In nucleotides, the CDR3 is TGTGCCAGCAGCTCGAGGACAGGGGTTAGCGGGGGGATGGCGAAGACCCAGTACTTC.

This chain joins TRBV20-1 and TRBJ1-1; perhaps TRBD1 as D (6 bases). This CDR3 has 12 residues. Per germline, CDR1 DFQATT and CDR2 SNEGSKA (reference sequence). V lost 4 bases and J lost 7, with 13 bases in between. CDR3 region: CSAMAGTREAFF. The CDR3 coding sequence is TGCAGTGCTATGGCCGGGACACGTGAAGCTTTCTTT.

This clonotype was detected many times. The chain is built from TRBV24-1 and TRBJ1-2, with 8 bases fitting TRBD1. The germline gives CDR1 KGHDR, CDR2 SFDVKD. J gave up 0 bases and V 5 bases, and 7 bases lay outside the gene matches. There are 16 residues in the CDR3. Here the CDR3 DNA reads TGTGCCACCAGTGCGGGGGGGGACAGGCCTAACTATGGCTACACCTTC. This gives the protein CATSAGGDRPNYGYTF.

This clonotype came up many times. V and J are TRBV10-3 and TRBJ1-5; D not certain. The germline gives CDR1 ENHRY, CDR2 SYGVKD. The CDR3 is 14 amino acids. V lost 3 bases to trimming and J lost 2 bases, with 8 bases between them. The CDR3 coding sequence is TGTGCCATCAGTGAAACGTGGGGCAATCAGCCCCAGCATTTT. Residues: CAISETWGNQPQHF.

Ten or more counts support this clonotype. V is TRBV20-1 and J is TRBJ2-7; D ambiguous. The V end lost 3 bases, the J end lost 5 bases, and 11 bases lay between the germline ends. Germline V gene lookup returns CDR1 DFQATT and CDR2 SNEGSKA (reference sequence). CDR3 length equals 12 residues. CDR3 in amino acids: CSASSPDHEQYF. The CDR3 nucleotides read TGCAGTGCTAGTTCTCCGGACCACGAGCAGTACTTC.

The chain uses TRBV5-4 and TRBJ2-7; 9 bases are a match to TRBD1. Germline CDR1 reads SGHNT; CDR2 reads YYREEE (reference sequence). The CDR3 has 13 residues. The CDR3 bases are TGTGCTAGGAACTGGGACAGGGCTGACGAGCAGTACTTC. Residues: CARNWDRADEQYF.